This T cell receptor (beta chain) was sequenced in a study of control samples from healthy donors and cancer patients. Repertoires were generated with immunoSEQ multiplex PCR, while TCRdb's copy carries only in-frame clones and drops some. The table includes around 95,000 clones, roughly 80% detected once. Germline V gene lookup returns CDR1 LNHNV and CDR2 YYDKDF (reference sequence). The V end lost 0 bases, the J end lost 0 bases, and 9 bases lay between the germline ends. This CDR3 is 16 amino acids long. This chain uses TRBV15 with TRBJ1-3; no firm D call. This clonotype originated in a man aged 30 to 45 in good health. Sample: blood. The CDR3 spells CATSRDGLLSGNTIYF. The CDR3 DNA is TGTGCCACCAGCAGAGATGGGTTGCTCTCTGGAAACACCATATATTTT.